These T cell receptor beta chains were read from a single sample in a study of shared clonotypes between healthy human individuals. Sequencing used immunoSEQ multiplex PCR; TCRdb keeps in-frame clones, though not all of them. The sample contains some 1 million clones, roughly 75% of which appear only once. The sample consisted of memory CD4+ T cells sorted from blood. These receptor sequences come from a man younger than 35 in good health. CDR3s include the opening cysteine and the closing phenylalanine or tryptophan. Each record gives: D gene, J gene, V gene, CDR3 protein. D genes are given only for firm matches.

d_call: NA
j_call: TRBJ2-5
v_call: TRBV2
cdr3_aa: CATDGLSHPGTQYF

d_call: NA
j_call: TRBJ1-2
v_call: TRBV18
cdr3_aa: CASSPGPSTVYYGYTF

d_call: TRBD1
j_call: TRBJ2-7
v_call: TRBV19
cdr3_aa: CASSIGGQGSYEQYF

d_call: TRBD1
j_call: TRBJ2-7
v_call: TRBV6-1
cdr3_aa: CASSEGGTGTYEQYF

d_call: NA
j_call: TRBJ2-7
v_call: TRBV19
cdr3_aa: CASSQGTFAEQYF

d_call: NA
j_call: TRBJ1-1
v_call: TRBV5-1
cdr3_aa: CASSLNPTNTEAFF

d_call: NA
j_call: TRBJ1-2
v_call: TRBV10-3
cdr3_aa: CATTRDGTNYGYTF

d_call: NA
j_call: TRBJ2-3
v_call: TRBV7-9
cdr3_aa: CASSRSGSTDTQYF

d_call: NA
j_call: TRBJ2-3
v_call: TRBV10-1
cdr3_aa: CASQRESGKGVSMQYF

d_call: NA
j_call: TRBJ2-7
v_call: TRBV6-5
cdr3_aa: CASRYSGDYEQYF

d_call: TRBD2
j_call: TRBJ2-7
v_call: TRBV7-8
cdr3_aa: CASSLVAGEVGEQYF

d_call: NA
j_call: TRBJ2-5
v_call: TRBV5-4
cdr3_aa: CASSFVQSSETQYF

d_call: NA
j_call: TRBJ1-1
v_call: TRBV7-2
cdr3_aa: CASSPSRQSHTEAFF

d_call: TRBD2
j_call: TRBJ2-3
v_call: TRBV30
cdr3_aa: CAWSRTSGRADTQYF

d_call: NA
j_call: TRBJ1-1
v_call: TRBV10-3
cdr3_aa: CAISLEGVTEAFF

d_call: NA
j_call: TRBJ1-2
v_call: TRBV28
cdr3_aa: CASSVNRVNYGYTF

d_call: NA
j_call: TRBJ1-6
v_call: TRBV4-2
cdr3_aa: CASSQDGGSYNSPLHF

d_call: NA
j_call: TRBJ2-5
v_call: TRBV19
cdr3_aa: CASTAGQGTGTQYF

d_call: NA
j_call: TRBJ2-7
v_call: TRBV7-9
cdr3_aa: CASSLGHSSYEQYF

d_call: NA
j_call: TRBJ2-7
v_call: TRBV5-5
cdr3_aa: CASSDPGVYEQYF

d_call: NA
j_call: TRBJ2-1
v_call: TRBV7-3
cdr3_aa: CASSRTGLSYNEQFF

d_call: TRBD1
j_call: TRBJ2-5
v_call: TRBV5-5
cdr3_aa: CASRNEQGAGETQYF

d_call: NA
j_call: TRBJ2-3
v_call: TRBV28
cdr3_aa: CASSPSGWGKRTDTQYF

d_call: NA
j_call: TRBJ2-2
v_call: TRBV2
cdr3_aa: CASSERRQKNTGELFF

d_call: NA
j_call: TRBJ1-2
v_call: TRBV6-1
cdr3_aa: CASSEVRGGDSNYGYTF

d_call: NA
j_call: TRBJ1-6
v_call: TRBV6-5
cdr3_aa: CASSYSGHLEAPLHF

d_call: NA
j_call: TRBJ1-4
v_call: TRBV9
cdr3_aa: CASSIGVVNEKLFF

d_call: NA
j_call: TRBJ2-2
v_call: TRBV18
cdr3_aa: CASSPYDTGELFF

d_call: NA
j_call: TRBJ1-1
v_call: TRBV6-5
cdr3_aa: CASSKTGTEAFF

d_call: NA
j_call: TRBJ2-5
v_call: TRBV27
cdr3_aa: CASSGAGPETQYF

d_call: NA
j_call: TRBJ2-3
v_call: TRBV30
cdr3_aa: CAWNLGLRTDTQYF

d_call: TRBD2
j_call: TRBJ2-5
v_call: TRBV5-1
cdr3_aa: CASSFTSGESQYF

d_call: TRBD1
j_call: TRBJ1-1
v_call: TRBV9
cdr3_aa: CASSAGQQGHWAEAFF

d_call: NA
j_call: TRBJ2-2
v_call: TRBV21-1
cdr3_aa: CASSNTEKSGELFF

d_call: NA
j_call: TRBJ2-3
v_call: TRBV5-6
cdr3_aa: CASSPTSTDTQYF

d_call: TRBD2
j_call: TRBJ2-7
v_call: TRBV30
cdr3_aa: CAWSAGGPTSSEQYF

d_call: NA
j_call: TRBJ2-3
v_call: TRBV30
cdr3_aa: CAWRASGLPTDTQYF

d_call: TRBD1
j_call: TRBJ2-7
v_call: TRBV25-1
cdr3_aa: CASSTGQESYEQYF

d_call: TRBD2
j_call: TRBJ2-3
v_call: TRBV11-1
cdr3_aa: CASSFGTSGVTDTQYF

d_call: TRBD2
j_call: TRBJ2-3
v_call: TRBV5-1
cdr3_aa: CASSLTGGSPADTQYF

d_call: NA
j_call: TRBJ1-1
v_call: TRBV6-5
cdr3_aa: CASYSGGMNTEAFF

d_call: NA
j_call: TRBJ2-7
v_call: TRBV2
cdr3_aa: CASSDRFLSSYEQYF

d_call: NA
j_call: TRBJ1-4
v_call: TRBV6-1
cdr3_aa: CASSGMPRAANEKLFF

d_call: NA
j_call: TRBJ1-1
v_call: TRBV9
cdr3_aa: CASSANSRGNTEAFF

d_call: TRBD1
j_call: TRBJ2-5
v_call: TRBV4-3
cdr3_aa: CASSQDRGFSETQYF

d_call: NA
j_call: TRBJ2-1
v_call: TRBV6-1
cdr3_aa: CASGSWDEQFF

d_call: NA
j_call: TRBJ1-5
v_call: TRBV7-2
cdr3_aa: CASSLAQGQPQHF

d_call: NA
j_call: TRBJ2-7
v_call: TRBV2
cdr3_aa: CASSVQRGEQYF

d_call: NA
j_call: TRBJ1-6
v_call: TRBV7-2
cdr3_aa: CASSLAQGGNSPLHF

d_call: NA
j_call: TRBJ2-7
v_call: TRBV20-1
cdr3_aa: CSARNQVEQYF

d_call: TRBD1
j_call: TRBJ2-7
v_call: TRBV28
cdr3_aa: CASSSDNRGNEQYF

d_call: TRBD2
j_call: TRBJ2-1
v_call: TRBV5-1
cdr3_aa: CASSLRLAQNNEQFF